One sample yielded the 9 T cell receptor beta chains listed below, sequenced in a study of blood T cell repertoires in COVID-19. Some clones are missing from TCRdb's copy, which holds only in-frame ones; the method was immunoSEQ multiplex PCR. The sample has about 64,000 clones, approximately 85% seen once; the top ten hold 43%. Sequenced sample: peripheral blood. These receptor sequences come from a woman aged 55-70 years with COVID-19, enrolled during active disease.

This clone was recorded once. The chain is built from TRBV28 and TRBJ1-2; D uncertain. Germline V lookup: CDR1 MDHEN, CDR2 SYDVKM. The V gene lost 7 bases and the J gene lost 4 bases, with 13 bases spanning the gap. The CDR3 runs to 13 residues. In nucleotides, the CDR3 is TGTGCCAGCACCCCGGGTCTTGTCTATGGCTACACCTTC. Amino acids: CASTPGLVYGYTF.

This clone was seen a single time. The CDR3 protein is CSARESYEQYF. The CDR3 coding sequence is TGCAGTGCTAGGGAGAGCTACGAGCAGTACTTC. This rearrangement joins TRBV20-1 to TRBJ2-7, with unresolved D. The germline V gene has CDR1 DFQATT and CDR2 SNEGSKA (reference sequence). V was trimmed by 3 bases and J by 3 bases, leaving 6 bases between them. CDR3 size: 11 residues.

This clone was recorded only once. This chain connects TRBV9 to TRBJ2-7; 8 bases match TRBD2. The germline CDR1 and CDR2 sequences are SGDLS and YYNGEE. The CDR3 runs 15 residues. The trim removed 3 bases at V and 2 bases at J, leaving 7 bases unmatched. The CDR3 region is CASSAGGAPTYEQYF. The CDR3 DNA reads TGTGCCAGCAGCGCGGGGGGGGCCCCCACCTACGAGCAGTACTTC.

The CDR3 nucleotides are TGCGCCAGCCGAGGCACTAGCCCTGATACGCAGTATTTT. This codes for CASRGTSPDTQYF. This chain links TRBV5-1 with TRBJ2-3, with a weak D call TRBD2 (6 bases). V lost 7 bases to trimming and J lost 6 bases, with 15 bases between them. CDR3 length: 13 residues. Germline CDR1 SGHRS, CDR2 YFSETQ.

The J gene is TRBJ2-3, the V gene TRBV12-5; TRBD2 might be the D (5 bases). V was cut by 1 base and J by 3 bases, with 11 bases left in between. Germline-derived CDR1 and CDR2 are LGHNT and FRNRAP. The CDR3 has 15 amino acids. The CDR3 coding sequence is TGTGCTAGTGGTTTGGCAAGCGGACTTACAGATACGCAGTATTTT. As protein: CASGLASGLTDTQYF.

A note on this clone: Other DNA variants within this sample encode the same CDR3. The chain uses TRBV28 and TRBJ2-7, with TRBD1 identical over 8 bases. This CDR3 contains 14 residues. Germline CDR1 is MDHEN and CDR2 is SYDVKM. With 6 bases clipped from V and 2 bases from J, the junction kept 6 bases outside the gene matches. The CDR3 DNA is TGTGCCAGCAGCTCGGACAGGGTGGCCTACGAGCAGTACTTC. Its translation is CASSSDRVAYEQYF.

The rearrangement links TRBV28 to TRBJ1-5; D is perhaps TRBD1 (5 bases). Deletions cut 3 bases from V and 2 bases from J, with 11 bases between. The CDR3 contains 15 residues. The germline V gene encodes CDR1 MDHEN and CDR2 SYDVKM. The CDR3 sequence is CASSFQGSGNQPQHF. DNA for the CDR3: TGTGCCAGCAGTTTTCAGGGAAGCGGCAATCAGCCCCAGCATTTT.

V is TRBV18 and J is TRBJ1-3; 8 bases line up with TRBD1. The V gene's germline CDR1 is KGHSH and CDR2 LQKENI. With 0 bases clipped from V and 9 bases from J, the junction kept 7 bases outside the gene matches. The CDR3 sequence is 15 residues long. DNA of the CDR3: TGTGCCAGCTCACCACCGGGACAGGAATGGAGCACCATATATTTT. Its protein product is CASSPPGQEWSTIYF. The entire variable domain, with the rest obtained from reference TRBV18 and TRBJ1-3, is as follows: NAGVMQNPRHLVRRRGQEARLRCSPMKGHSHVYWYRQLPEEGLKFMVYLQKENIIDESGMPKERFSAEFPKEGPSILRIQQVVRGDSAAYFCASSPPGQEWSTIYFGEGSWLTVV.

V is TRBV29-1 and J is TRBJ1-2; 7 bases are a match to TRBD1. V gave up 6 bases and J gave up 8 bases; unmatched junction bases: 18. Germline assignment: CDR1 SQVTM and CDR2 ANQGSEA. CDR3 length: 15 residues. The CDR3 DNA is TGCAGCGTCCTCCTTGGACAGGAGGCAGGCTTAGGCTACACCTTC. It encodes CSVLLGQEAGLGYTF.